This T cell receptor beta chain was identified in a study of CD8 T cells in ankylosing spondylitis. Details on this clonotype: What it recognizes is unknown.

General observations from the study: Among TCR beta sequences, a motif of about 8 highly homologous variants appeared characteristic of ankylosing spondylitis blood.

Quantitative molecular-barcoded 5'-RACE generated the TCR beta libraries. TCRdb redid the calling of the 5' RACE reads with MiXCR, one entry per CDR3 protein. The sample has roughly 370,000 distinct CDR3 sequences; more than 20% are singletons. The germline V gene has CDR1 SGHRS and CDR2 YFSETQ. The CDR3 runs to 14 residues. V was trimmed by 4 bases and J by 7 bases, leaving 14 bases between them. The chain combines TRBV5-1 with TRBJ2-2; D possibly corresponds to TRBD1 (5 bases). The source material was blood, either unsorted or a sorted T cell fraction (not recorded which). The sequence came from a male donor with ankylosing spondylitis. The CDR3 sequence: CASSLVTGNGELFF. The CDR3 nucleotides read TGCGCCAGCAGCCTGGTAACAGGAAACGGGGAGCTGTTTTTT.